Here is one T cell receptor (beta chain) with its context. This record comes from a study of blood T cells in healthy people across ages. The CDR3 length is 14 residues. The V gene lost 0 bases and the J gene lost 13 bases, with 17 bases spanning the gap. Looked up from germline, CDR1 is SGDLS and CDR2 is YYNGEE. Together with a sample-barcoded 5' primer, a J-beta primer mix was included in a second PCR lasting about 7 to 11 cycles. Carrying 12 random nucleotides, a template-switch adaptor labeled each individual cDNA molecule. One entry per CDR3 protein results from TCRdb running MiXCR on the 5' RACE reads. This table holds about 1.7 million distinct CDR3 sequences, roughly 30% found once.

The chain is built from TRBV9 and TRBJ2-1, with a possible D match to TRBD2 (5 bases). Material for sequencing was blood. This receptor was taken from a woman in her twenties or thirties in good health. CDR3 loop: CASSVVPSQETQFF. CDR3 bases: TGTGCCAGCAGCGTAGTTCCTAGCCAAGAGACCCAGTTCTTC. Supplemented by reference TRBV9 and TRBJ2-1, the full variable domain reads DSGVTQTPKHLITATGQRVTLRCSPRSGDLSVYWYQQSLDQGLQFLIQYYNGEERAKGNILERFSAQQFPDLHSELNLSSLELGDSALYFCASSVVPSQETQFFGPGTRLTVL.